The clone carrying this T cell receptor beta chain was picked up one time. Antigen unknown. The CDR3 covers 13 residues. Germline values: CDR1 LGHNA, CDR2 YSLEER. Trimming left V 0 bases short and J 10 bases short, with 7 bases between. These data come from a study of CD8+ T cells in alopecia areata. Across the study: Affected scalp percentage gauged treated patients' severity. Study-wide results and caveats: Tofacitinib produced a significant decrease in scalp clonality and in expanded CD8+ clones among the top 100.

Documented treatment: oral pan-JAK inhibitor, 5-10 mg twice daily. Investigators isolated RNA and reverse transcribed it into cDNA to act as the sequencing template. TCRdb's table, derived via immunoSEQ multiplex PCR, lists solely in-frame clones and lacks some. The sample has hundreds of thousands of clones; around 66% are singletons. The chain couples TRBV4-3 to TRBJ1-6, with no clear D. The specimen was CD4+ T cells sorted from blood, collected at week 44, from a patient treated with tofacitinib. The sequence derives from a human donor with alopecia areata. The CDR3 loop is CASSQDQRSPLHF. CDR3 bases: TGCGCCAGCAGCCAAGATCAGAGATCACCCCTCCACTTT.